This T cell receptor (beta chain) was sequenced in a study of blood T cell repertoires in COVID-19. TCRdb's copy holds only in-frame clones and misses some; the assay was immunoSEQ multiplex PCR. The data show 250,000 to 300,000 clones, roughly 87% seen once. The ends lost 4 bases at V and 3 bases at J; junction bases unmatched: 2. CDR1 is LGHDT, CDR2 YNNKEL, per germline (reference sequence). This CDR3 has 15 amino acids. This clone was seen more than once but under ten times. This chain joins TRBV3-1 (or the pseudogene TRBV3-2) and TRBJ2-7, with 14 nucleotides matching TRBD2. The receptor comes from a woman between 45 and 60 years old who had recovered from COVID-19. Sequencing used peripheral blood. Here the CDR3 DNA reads TGTGCCAGCAGCCTAGGACTAGCGGGAGGCTACGAGCAGTACTTC. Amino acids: CASSLGLAGGYEQYF.